The source of this T cell receptor (beta chain) is a study of blood T cell repertoires in COVID-19. Study overall: Samples of COVID-19 (acute and convalescent) were obtained from the United States, Italy and Spain. PBMCs, B-cell-depleted T cells, or T cells were the source of the cDNA or gDNA that made up the material.

The CDR3 has 14 amino acids. The germline gives CDR1 SGHRS, CDR2 YFSETQ. The V gene lost 0 bases and the J gene lost 1 base, with 7 bases spanning the gap. Assay: immunoSEQ multiplex PCR; the TCRdb copy retains only in-frame clones and omits some. The sample shows 200,000 to 300,000 clones, 86% of them seen only once. Material: peripheral blood. This rearrangement joins TRBV5-1 to TRBJ2-5, with D hard to call. This TCR derives from a man aged 35 to 55 who had recovered from COVID-19. Here the CDR3 DNA reads TGCGCCAGCAGCTTGGATTCGTCCCAAGAGACCCAGTACTTC. This sequence encodes CASSLDSSQETQYF.